A selection of T cell receptor beta chains follows, all from one sample in a study of blood T cell repertoires in COVID-19. TCRdb's table, derived via immunoSEQ multiplex PCR, lists solely in-frame clones and lacks some. The sample holds tens of thousands of clones, over 65% seen once. Sequences were obtained from peripheral blood. The receptors derive from a woman aged 60-75 years with acute or convalescent COVID-19. The CDR3 runs from the conserved cysteine through the conserved F or W. A D gene is named only where the DNA matches it firmly. Some rows mark clone size as missing; the rest say once, few, many or name a class of expanded clone.

cdr3_length,v_call,j_call,clone_size,d_call,cdr3_aa,cdr3_nt
15,TRBV2,TRBJ1-5,.,.,CASSLGAPGNQPQHF,TGTGCCAGCAGCTTAGGGGCTCCGGGCAATCAGCCCCAGCATTTT
18,TRBV7-9,TRBJ2-2,few,TRBD2,CASSPPGLAGPGTGELFF,TGTGCCAGCAGCCCCCCGGGACTAGCGGGGCCGGGCACCGGGGAGCTGTTTTTT
14,TRBV20-1,TRBJ2-1,.,TRBD1,CSASPGGSRNEQFF,TGCAGTGCTAGTCCAGGGGGCTCGAGGAATGAGCAGTTCTTC
16,TRBV19,TRBJ1-6,.,TRBD1,CASGPDGTAWNSPLHF,TGTGCCAGCGGACCAGACGGGACAGCCTGGAATTCACCCCTCCACTTT
14,TRBV7-9,TRBJ2-3,.,.,CASSLERGTDTQYF,TGTGCCAGCAGCTTAGAGAGGGGCACAGATACGCAGTATTTT
14,TRBV15,TRBJ2-5,.,.,CATSRDLRAETQYF,TGTGCCACCAGCAGAGATTTGCGGGCGGAGACCCAGTACTTC
13,TRBV10-3,TRBJ1-2,.,.,CAITKEGGYGYTF,TGTGCCATCACCAAGGAGGGGGGGTATGGCTACACCTTC
15,TRBV19,TRBJ2-1,.,TRBD2,CASIRGTSGSYEQFF,TGTGCCAGTATAAGGGGGACTAGCGGGAGCTATGAGCAGTTCTTC
16,TRBV4-1,TRBJ2-3,.,TRBD1,CASSGTGVLSTDTQYF,TGCGCCAGCAGTGGGACAGGGGTCCTAAGCACAGATACGCAGTATTTT
12,TRBV5-1,TRBJ2-5,.,.,CASSLDKETQYF,TGCGCCAGCAGCTTGGACAAAGAGACCCAGTACTTC
11,TRBV2,TRBJ1-6,few,.,CASSSNSPLHF,TGTGCCAGCAGCTCGAATTCACCCCTCCACTTT
14,TRBV3-1/TRBV3-2,TRBJ1-4,.,TRBD1,CASSRQGSSEKLFF,TGTGCCAGCAGCCGACAGGGCTCAAGCGAAAAACTGTTTTTT
14,TRBV7-9,TRBJ1-1,.,.,CASSPATGSTEAFF,TGTGCCAGCAGCCCTGCGACAGGCTCCACTGAAGCTTTCTTT
15,TRBV5-1,TRBJ1-2,few,.,CASSLLGAGNYGYTF,TGCGCCAGCAGCTTGCTGGGGGCCGGGAACTATGGCTACACCTTC
15,TRBV19,TRBJ2-7,.,.,CASSMGAGFPYEQYF,TGTGCCAGTAGTATGGGCGCAGGGTTTCCCTACGAGCAGTACTTC
14,TRBV18,TRBJ1-1,.,TRBD1,CASSFGTGNTEAFF,TGTGCCAGCTCTTTTGGGACAGGGAACACTGAAGCTTTCTTT
14,TRBV11-1,TRBJ2-2,few,.,CASSPHYDTGELFF,TGTGCCAGCAGCCCGCACTACGATACCGGGGAGCTGTTTTTT
16,TRBV2,TRBJ1-4,.,.,CASSEGTGTTNEKLFF,TGTGCCAGCAGTGAAGGAACAGGGACAACTAATGAAAAACTGTTTTTT
15,TRBV30,TRBJ1-1,.,TRBD1,CAWRGQGRINTEAFF,TGTGCCTGGAGAGGACAGGGGAGGATTAACACTGAAGCTTTCTTT
14,TRBV10-3,TRBJ2-7,.,TRBD2,CAIGASGSSYEQYF,TGTGCCATCGGGGCTAGCGGGAGCTCCTACGAGCAGTACTTC
12,TRBV3-1/TRBV3-2,TRBJ1-2,.,TRBD1,CASSLLSRGLAF,TGTGCCAGCAGCCTACTTTCCAGGGGGCTCGCCTTC
16,TRBV5-5,TRBJ2-3,.,.,CASSLLGGAGTDTQYF,TGTGCCAGCAGCTTGTTGGGGGGGGCCGGCACAGATACGCAGTATTTT
16,TRBV10-3,TRBJ2-3,.,.,CAISEVAETSTDTQYF,TGTGCCATCAGTGAGGTAGCGGAAACTAGCACAGATACGCAGTATTTT
15,TRBV19,TRBJ2-3,.,TRBD2,CASSPLAGGTDTQYF,TGTGCCAGTAGTCCATTAGCGGGGGGGACAGATACGCAGTATTTT
14,TRBV7-9,TRBJ1-6,.,TRBD1,CASSSGTAHSPLHF,TGTGCCAGCAGTTCCGGGACAGCCCATTCACCCCTCCACTTT
16,TRBV27,TRBJ1-4,.,.,CASSSASRGNNEKLFF,TGTGCCAGCAGTTCAGCTTCTCGGGGGAATAATGAAAAACTGTTTTTT
13,TRBV7-8,TRBJ1-5,.,TRBD1,CATRQGQAQPQHF,TGTGCCACCCGACAGGGTCAGGCTCAGCCCCAGCATTTT
14,TRBV15,TRBJ2-3,.,TRBD1,CATSKGQGPDTQYF,TGTGCCACCAGCAAAGGACAGGGGCCAGATACGCAGTATTTT
15,TRBV5-4,TRBJ2-7,.,.,CASSLGGAGIYEQYF,TGTGCCAGCAGCTTGGGAGGTGCGGGAATCTACGAGCAGTACTTC
13,TRBV12-3/TRBV12-4,TRBJ2-5,.,.,CASRAGAQETQYF,TGTGCCAGCAGAGCAGGGGCCCAAGAGACCCAGTACTTC
16,TRBV9,TRBJ1-3,.,.,CASSVDPGTSGNTIYF,TGTGCCAGCAGCGTAGACCCAGGAACCTCTGGAAACACCATATATTTT
15,TRBV14,TRBJ2-2,once,TRBD1,CASSQWTGVAGELFF,TGTGCCAGCAGCCAGTGGACAGGGGTGGCCGGGGAGCTGTTTTTT
16,TRBV5-1,TRBJ2-7,.,TRBD2,CASSFNVLAGVGEQYF,TGCGCCAGCAGCTTCAATGTGCTAGCGGGAGTAGGCGAGCAGTACTTC
13,TRBV6-1,TRBJ1-3,few,.,CASSELRGNTIYF,TGTGCCAGCAGTGAACTTCGGGGAAACACCATATATTTT
13,TRBV5-5,TRBJ2-2,.,.,CASRPQGSGELFF,TGTGCCAGCAGGCCACAGGGCTCCGGGGAGCTGTTTTTT
13,TRBV24-1,TRBJ2-7,once,.,CATSDDISYEQYF,TGTGCCACCAGTGATGACATTTCCTACGAGCAGTACTTC
15,TRBV13,TRBJ1-6,.,.,CASSLKSFYNSPLHF,TGTGCCAGCAGCTTGAAGAGCTTCTATAATTCACCCCTCCACTTT
16,TRBV7-6,TRBJ1-3,.,.,CASSLAVLSSGNTIYF,TGTGCCAGCAGCTTAGCGGTCCTGAGCTCTGGAAACACCATATATTTT
14,TRBV7-3,TRBJ1-1,once,.,CASSLTAGPTEAFF,TGTGCCAGCAGCTTAACCGCAGGGCCCACTGAAGCTTTCTTT
15,TRBV5-8,TRBJ1-4,.,.,CASSLGGSPNEKLFF,TGTGCCAGCAGCTTGGGTGGCAGTCCTAATGAAAAACTGTTTTTT
15,TRBV2,TRBJ2-2,.,.,CASRPRDMHTGELFF,TGTGCCAGCAGACCCCGGGACATGCACACCGGGGAGCTGTTTTTT
12,TRBV7-9,TRBJ1-4,few,.,CASQGLDEKLFF,TGTGCCAGCCAGGGGTTGGATGAAAAACTGTTTTTT
13,TRBV5-1,TRBJ1-3,.,.,CASSLTVVGTIYF,TGCGCCAGCAGCTTGACAGTGGTGGGCACCATATATTTT
15,TRBV7-9,TRBJ1-1,once,.,CASSLDVGRNTEAFF,TGTGCCAGCAGCCTAGACGTGGGGCGAAACACTGAAGCTTTCTTT
18,TRBV3-1/TRBV3-2,TRBJ1-4,.,.,CASSQVRTSWESDEKLFF,TGTGCCAGCAGCCAAGTTAGGACGTCCTGGGAGTCCGATGAAAAACTGTTTTTT
16,TRBV27,TRBJ2-2,.,TRBD2,CASSPQREVGAGELFF,TGTGCCAGCAGCCCTCAGCGGGAGGTTGGGGCCGGGGAGCTGTTTTTT
13,TRBV5-4,TRBJ1-6,.,.,CASSPDRDSPLHF,TGTGCCAGCAGCCCGGACAGAGATTCACCCCTCCACTTT
14,TRBV2,TRBJ1-2,.,.,CASRRQRTIYGYTF,TGTGCCAGCAGGAGACAGAGAACCATCTATGGCTACACCTTC
15,TRBV6-5,TRBJ2-1,.,TRBD2,CASIKDGGGYNEQFF,TGTGCCAGCATCAAGGATGGCGGGGGCTACAATGAGCAGTTCTTC
12,TRBV30,TRBJ1-2,few,TRBD1,CAAGQGIYGYTF,TGTGCCGCCGGACAGGGGATCTATGGCTACACCTTC
15,TRBV2,TRBJ1-1,.,.,CASRAHRVKNTEAFF,TGTGCCAGCAGGGCCCACAGGGTAAAGAACACTGAAGCTTTCTTT
14,TRBV6-6,TRBJ2-2,.,.,CASRFRGNTGELFF,TGTGCCAGCAGATTCAGGGGAAACACCGGGGAGCTGTTTTTT
16,TRBV21-1,TRBJ2-1,.,.,CASSKGAGLSYNEQFF,TGTGCCAGCAGCAAAGGTGCCGGGTTATCCTACAATGAGCAGTTCTTC